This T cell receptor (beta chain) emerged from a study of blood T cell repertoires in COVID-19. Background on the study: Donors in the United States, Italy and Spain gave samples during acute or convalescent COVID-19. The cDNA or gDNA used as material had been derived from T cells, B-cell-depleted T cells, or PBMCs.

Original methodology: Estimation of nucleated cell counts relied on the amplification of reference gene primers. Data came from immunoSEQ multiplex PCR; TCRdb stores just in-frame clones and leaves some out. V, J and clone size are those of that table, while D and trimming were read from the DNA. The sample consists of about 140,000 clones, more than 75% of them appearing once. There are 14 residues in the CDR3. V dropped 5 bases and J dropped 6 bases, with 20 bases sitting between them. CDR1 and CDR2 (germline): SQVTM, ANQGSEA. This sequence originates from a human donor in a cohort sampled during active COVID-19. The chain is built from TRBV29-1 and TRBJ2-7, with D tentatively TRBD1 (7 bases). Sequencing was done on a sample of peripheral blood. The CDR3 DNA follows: TGCAGCGTTCGCAACCAGGGGGTCGGGGGCGAGCAGTACTTC. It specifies CSVRNQGVGGEQYF.